This T cell receptor beta chain derives from a study of T cells in Graves' hyperthyroidism and ophthalmopathy. At least ten counts were recorded for this clonotype. Using RNA transcripts as the source, TCR beta CDR3 regions were amplified. HTBI primers were used for first-round RT-PCR of the TCR CDR3. Each CDR3 protein is one row after TCRdb ran MiXCR on the multiplex PCR reads. The repertoire includes about 520,000 distinct CDR3 sequences, less than 25% of them detected once, and 26% sits in the top ten. V gave up 8 bases and J gave up 5 bases, with 10 bases separating them. The CDR3 has 11 residues. Germline-derived CDR1 and CDR2 are MNHEY and SMNVEV (reference sequence).

This chain uses TRBV27 with TRBJ2-7, with D possibly TRBD2 on 6 matching bases. The sample taken for sequencing was blood. The clonotype was recovered from a man aged 18-30 years with Graves' hyperthyroidism. The CDR3 loop is CASLSGDEQYF. The CDR3 region has the DNA TGTGCCAGCTTATCGGGGGACGAGCAGTACTTC.